Below, 12 T cell receptor beta chains from the same sample are listed, as sequenced in a study of cytomegalovirus exposure and HLA in healthy donors. A multiplex PCR was run with 60 Vbeta primers and 13 Jbeta primers. Only in-frame clones appear in the TCRdb table, and some are missing; sequencing was by immunoSEQ multiplex PCR. Among about 120,000 clones, roughly 80% were seen once, and the ten largest hold about 2%. The specimen was PBMCs. These receptors came from a man aged 25 to 45 in good health and CMV-seronegative.

The sample holds one count of this clone. The rearrangement links TRBV5-1 to TRBJ2-1; 13 bases are shared with TRBD2. The CDR3 contains 18 residues. J was trimmed by 5 bases and V by 3 bases; bases with no gene match: 11. Per germline, CDR1 SGHRS and CDR2 YFSETQ. The CDR3 protein is CASSSGLAGARENNEQFF. CDR3 coding DNA: TGCGCCAGCAGCTCTGGACTAGCGGGGGCCAGGGAAAACAATGAGCAGTTCTTC.

This clone was picked up a small number of times. The chain uses TRBV5-1 and TRBJ2-3; no firm D call. Germline-derived CDR1 and CDR2 are SGHRS and YFSETQ. The length of the CDR3 is 16 residues. Trimming removed 4 bases from V and 1 base from J, with 16 bases in between. The CDR3 DNA is TGCGCCAGCAGCCCCGGATACGGGTCTGGCACAGATACGCAGTATTTT. Amino acid sequence: CASSPGYGSGTDTQYF.

Comment on this clone: At one of its ends the junction is not consistent with the germline gene, which may arise from a read error. The V call is TRBV13, the J call TRBJ2-6; TRBD1 might be the D (5 bases). Germline V gene lookup returns CDR1 PRHDT and CDR2 FYEKMQ (reference sequence). This CDR3 has 22 residues. The CDR3 nucleotides are TGTGCCAGCAGCTTAATGTTTTCGTTTTCGGAGCGAACCCATCCTGGGGCCAACGGCCTGACTTTC. It specifies CASSLMFSFSERTHPGANGLTF.

The genes are TRBV6-1 and TRBJ1-2; D possibly corresponds to TRBD1 (5 bases). V was shortened by 4 bases and J by 8 bases, with 14 bases between the two germline ends. This CDR3 contains 13 residues. Germline V CDR1 and CDR2: MNHNS, SASEGT. The CDR3 DNA reads TGTGCCAGCAGTGTAGACAGTCGGCGGGGCTACACCTTC. Protein: CASSVDSRRGYTF.

The chain combines TRBV7-6 with TRBJ2-5, with 9 bases matching TRBD1. The CDR3 extends over 15 amino acids. With V trimmed by 1 base and J by 5 bases, 5 bases remained unmatched. Germline V CDR1 and CDR2: SGHVS, FNYEAQ. CDR3 region: CASSLGTGVFETQYF. The CDR3 DNA sequence: TGTGCCAGCAGCTTAGGGACAGGGGTTTTTGAGACCCAGTACTTC. Looking up the rest from reference TRBV7-6 and TRBJ2-5 gives the full variable domain: GAGVSQSPRYKVTKRGQDVALRCDPISGHVSLYWYRQALGQGPEFLTYFNYEAQQDKSGLPNDRFSAERPEGSISTLTIQRTEQRDSAMYRCASSLGTGVFETQYFGPGTRLLVL.

V and J are TRBV7-9 and TRBJ1-1, with 7 positions matching TRBD1. Losses at the gene ends were 4 bases for V and 4 bases for J; bases not matched to a gene: 3. The CDR3 contains 13 residues. Germline-derived CDR1 and CDR2 are SEHNR and FQNEAQ (reference sequence). CDR3 bases: TGTGCCAGCAGCTCTCAGGGGGGCACTGAAGCTTTCTTT. Residues: CASSSQGGTEAFF.

The count of this clone is one. This sequence joins TRBV5-1 and TRBJ2-5, with D unclear. The J call may be faulty, since TRBJ2-7 better matches the DNA end. The V gene's germline CDR1 is SGHRS and CDR2 YFSETQ. This CDR3 has 12 residues. CDR3 loop: CASSLTGNEQYF. The CDR3 nucleotides are TGCGCCAGCAGCTTGACGGGTAACGAGCAGTACTTC.

This clone was detected once. The chain combines TRBV5-1 with TRBJ2-7, with a tentative D call TRBD1 (6 bases). V dropped 1 base and J dropped 3 bases, with 8 bases sitting between them. CDR1 SGHRS and CDR2 YFSETQ come from the germline V gene. This CDR3 region has 13 residues. CDR3 protein: CASSLTGNYEQYF. The CDR3 coding sequence is TGCGCCAGCAGCTTGACAGGGAACTACGAGCAGTACTTC.

This clone was seen a handful of times. The J gene is TRBJ1-2, the V gene TRBV7-2; no definite D call. Trimming took 7 bases from V and 4 from J, leaving 16 bases between them. This CDR3 is built from 14 residues. Germline values: CDR1 SGHTA, CDR2 FQGNSA. CDR3 loop: CASTDISAPYGYTF. The CDR3 nucleotides read TGTGCCAGCACCGATATTAGTGCCCCCTATGGCTACACCTTC.

Regarding this clone: One junction end disagrees with the germline gene, perhaps due to a read error. The V and J genes are TRBV19 and TRBJ2-6, with 12 bases aligning to TRBD1. The CDR3 contains 17 residues. Germline CDR1 is LNHDA and CDR2 is SQIVND (reference sequence). The CDR3 DNA reads as TGTGCCAGTAGTATGGGGACAGGGGGCTCTGGGGCCAACGGCCTGACTTTC. Its protein product is CASSMGTGGSGANGLTF.

The rearrangement links TRBV4-2 to TRBJ2-5; tentative D call: TRBD1 (5 bases). The CDR3 sequence is 15 residues long. Trimming stripped 0 bases from V and 8 bases from J, with 16 bases between. Germline loops: CDR1 LGHNA, CDR2 YNFKEQ. The CDR3: CASSQEGGQGVTQYF. In DNA, the CDR3 is TGTGCCAGCAGCCAAGAGGGCGGCCAGGGTGTAACCCAGTACTTC.

The chain joins TRBV19 to TRBJ2-7; unclear D gene. The V gene lost 3 bases and the J gene lost 5 bases, with 14 bases spanning the gap. The length of the CDR3 is 14 residues. CDR1 and CDR2 from the germline V gene are LNHDA and SQIVND (reference sequence). CDR3 sequence reads: CASSMVGTRHEQYF. The CDR3, as DNA: TGTGCCAGTAGTATGGTGGGCACTCGCCACGAGCAGTACTTC.